Described below is a single T cell receptor beta chain sequence and its context. Its antigen is not identified. Healthy donors of bone marrow made up the group. V gave up 1 base and J gave up 6 bases, with 13 bases separating them. The CDR3 consists of 14 residues. Germline loops: CDR1 SGHVS, CDR2 FQNEAQ. The study ran its PCR with 60 Vbeta and 13 Jbeta primers. Clones were read by immunoSEQ multiplex PCR, and TCRdb kept only the in-frame ones, dropping some. The sample holds about 150,000 clones, approximately 80% seen once. The data originate from a study of cytomegalovirus exposure and HLA in healthy donors. Findings of the study overall: In a later analysis, at a false discovery rate of 0.05, roughly 17,000 TCR beta sequences were associated with HLA alleles. Listed as cytomegalovirus-associated were 150 or so TCR beta chains.

This chain uses TRBV7-8 with TRBJ2-7; tentative D call: TRBD1 (7 bases). Sequenced material: PBMCs. This sequence was found in a man aged 25-40 years in good health and CMV-seropositive. The chain's CDR3 is CASSLGRGQFEQYF. DNA of the CDR3: TGTGCCAGCAGCTTAGGGAGGGGGCAGTTCGAGCAGTACTTC.